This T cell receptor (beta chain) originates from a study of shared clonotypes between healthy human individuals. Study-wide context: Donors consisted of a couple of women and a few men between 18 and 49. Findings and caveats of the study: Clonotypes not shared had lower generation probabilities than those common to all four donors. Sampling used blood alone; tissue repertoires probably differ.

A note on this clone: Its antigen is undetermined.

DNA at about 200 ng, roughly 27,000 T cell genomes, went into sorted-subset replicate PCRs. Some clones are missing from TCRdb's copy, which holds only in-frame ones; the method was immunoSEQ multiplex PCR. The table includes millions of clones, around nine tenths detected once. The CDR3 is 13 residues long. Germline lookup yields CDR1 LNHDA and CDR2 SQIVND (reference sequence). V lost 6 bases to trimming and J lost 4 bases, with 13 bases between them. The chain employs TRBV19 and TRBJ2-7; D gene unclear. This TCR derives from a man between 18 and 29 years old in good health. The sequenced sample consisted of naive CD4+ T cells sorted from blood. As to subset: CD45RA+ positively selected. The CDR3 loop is CASRGISSYEQYF. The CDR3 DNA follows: TGTGCCAGTAGGGGCATCTCCTCTTACGAGCAGTACTTC.